These 24 T cell receptor beta chains came from one sample sequenced in a study of shared clonotypes between healthy human individuals (TCRdb year 2020). CD8 naive samples were CD45RO-negative cells positively selected for CCR7, giving a CD45RA+CCR7+ population that excluded TemRA cells. Library preparation used the immunoSEQ multiplex PCR assay. The table comes from immuneACCESS by way of TCRdb, which keeps in-frame sequences with V and J called. Part of the clones is missing from these tables; in studies checked, under half for an unresolved V gene and the rest for unknown reasons. In this sample the table shows approximately 2,000,000 clones, just under 95% of which occur a single time. The leading ten clones occupy about 1.6% of the sample. The sequencing sample was made of naive CD8+ T cells from PBMCs. The sample's cell subset or site label, in plain terms: CD45RA+CCR7+. These receptors originate from a man aged 18 to 29 in good health. Some clones in this sample may be carry-over from other donors' samples.

The chain couples TRBV28 to TRBJ1-5; D is possibly TRBD1 (5 bases). Germline V gives CDR1 MDHEN, CDR2 SYDVKM. CDR3 length equals 20 residues. V lost 8 bases and J 0 bases, leaving 29 bases between the germline ends. Here the CDR3 reads CASLTLNDSLRLYSNQPQHF. The CDR3, as DNA: TGTGCCAGCCTAACCCTAAACGACAGCCTGAGGCTCTATAGCAATCAGCCCCAGCATTTT.

The chain is built from TRBV29-1 and TRBJ2-1, with 7 positions matching TRBD2. CDR1 and CDR2 from the germline V gene are SQVTM and ANQGSEA. V gave up 6 bases and J gave up 6 bases; unmatched junction bases: 8. The CDR3 contains 13 residues. CDR3 bases: TGCAGCGTGGATAAGACTAGCCTCAATGAGCAGTTCTTC. This sequence encodes CSVDKTSLNEQFF.

The CDR3 sequence is CASSIWLAGNEQFF. CDR3 coding DNA: TGTGCCAGTAGTATATGGTTAGCGGGGAATGAGCAGTTCTTC. The chain has TRBV19 and TRBJ2-1, with 8 nucleotides matching TRBD2. V trimming: 2 bases; J trimming: 7 bases; junction bases outside the gene matches: 4. The length of the CDR3 is 14 residues. In germline, CDR1 is LNHDA, CDR2 SQIVND (reference sequence).

About this clone itself: Other DNA sequences in this specimen translate into the identical CDR3. This CDR3 reads CASSLYGTGELFF. Here the CDR3 DNA reads TGTGCCAGCAGTTTATATGGCACCGGGGAGCTGTTTTTT. V is TRBV27 and J is TRBJ2-2; no clear D. Germline V gives CDR1 MNHEY, CDR2 SMNVEV (reference sequence). The CDR3 loop spans 13 amino acids. With 1 base removed from V and 4 bases from J, the gap between germline ends came to 4 bases.

This clone was found once. The V and J genes are TRBV29-1 and TRBJ2-1; the match to TRBD2 covers 10 bases. After removal of 2 bases from V and 7 bases from J, the junction contained 14 bases not matched to a gene. CDR3 length: 17 amino acids. Looked up from germline, CDR1 is SQVTM and CDR2 is ANQGSEA. CDR3 loop: CSVESLAGAPPRNEQFF. The CDR3 bases are TGCAGCGTTGAAAGTCTAGCGGGAGCCCCACCCCGGAATGAGCAGTTCTTC.

The V and J genes are TRBV5-1 and TRBJ2-1; 7 nucleotides agree with TRBD2. From germline, CDR1 is SGHRS and CDR2 YFSETQ. The V gene end was trimmed by 4 bases and the J gene end by 3 bases; junction bases not matched to a gene: 10. This CDR3 has 16 residues. The CDR3 loop is CASSRGGRGIYNEQFF. The CDR3 bases are TGCGCCAGCAGCCGGGGCGGGCGGGGGATCTACAATGAGCAGTTCTTC. Drawing the rest from reference TRBV5-1 and TRBJ2-1, the complete variable domain is KAGVTQTPRYLIKTRGQQVTLSCSPISGHRSVSWYQQTPGQGLQFLFEYFSETQRNKGNFPGRFSGRQFSNSRSEMNVSTLELGDSALYLCASSRGGRGIYNEQFFGPGTRLTVL.

The gene calls are TRBV5-6 and TRBJ1-1; D is uncertain. The CDR3 sequence is 12 residues long. Trimming removed 7 bases at V and 1 base at J, with 8 bases between. Per germline, CDR1 SGHDT and CDR2 YYEEEE. The CDR3 is CASSETNTEAFF. The DNA of the CDR3 is TGTGCCAGCTCGGAGACGAACACTGAAGCTTTCTTT. Variable domain in full (rest from reference TRBV5-6 and TRBJ1-1): DAGVTQSPTHLIKTRGQQVTLRCSPKSGHDTVSWYQQALGQGPQFIFQYYEEEERQRGNFPDRFSGHQFPNYSSELNVNALLLGDSALYLCASSETNTEAFFGQGTRLTVV.

The V and J genes are TRBV27 and TRBJ2-7, with 7 bases identical to TRBD1. The germline V gene encodes CDR1 MNHEY and CDR2 SMNVEV (reference sequence). With 6 bases clipped from V and 5 bases from J, the junction kept 7 bases outside the gene matches. The CDR3 length is 13 residues. DNA for the CDR3: TGTGCCAGCAGCTCCGACAGGGCCCACGAGCAGTACTTC. Translated, it gives CASSSDRAHEQYF.

The chain combines TRBV28 with TRBJ2-7; 13 nucleotides agree with TRBD2. The CDR3 totals 15 residues. Germline trimming cut 3 bases from V and 7 bases from J; bases unmatched to any gene: 6. The germline V gene has CDR1 MDHEN and CDR2 SYDVKM. CDR3 nucleotides: TGTGCCAGCAGTTTCCGCGGACTAGCGGGAGTGGAGCAGTACTTC. This translates into CASSFRGLAGVEQYF. The full variable domain, with the rest looked up from reference TRBV28 and TRBJ2-7, is DVKVTQSSRYLVKRTGEKVFLECVQDMDHENMFWYRQDPGLGLRLIYFSYDVKMKEKGDIPEGYSVSREKKERFSLILESASTNQTSMYLCASSFRGLAGVEQYFGPGTRLTVT.

To note about this clone: The identical CDR3 is also encoded by other nucleotide sequences in the sample. This chain links TRBV5-6 with TRBJ1-1, with no clear D. V gave up 0 bases and J gave up 0 bases, with 6 bases separating them. CDR1 SGHDT and CDR2 YYEEEE come from the germline V gene. The CDR3 extends over 14 amino acids. The CDR3 nucleotides read TGTGCCAGCAGCTTGGCACGAATGAACACTGAAGCTTTCTTT. Protein sequence: CASSLARMNTEAFF.

The V and J genes are TRBV28 and TRBJ2-1, with D perhaps TRBD1 (6 bases). V was shortened by 5 bases and J by 0 bases, with 14 bases between the two germline ends. The CDR3 is 16 residues long. CDR1 MDHEN and CDR2 SYDVKM come from the germline V gene. Written as DNA, the CDR3 is TGTGCCAGCAGTCACGGACAGCCGAGCTCCTACAATGAGCAGTTCTTC. Amino acids: CASSHGQPSSYNEQFF.

V and J are TRBV27 and TRBJ1-1, with a tentative D call TRBD1 (6 bases). The CDR3 loop spans 15 amino acids. V was trimmed by 8 bases and J by 0 bases, leaving 16 bases between them. Per the germline V gene, CDR1 is MNHEY and CDR2 is SMNVEV (reference sequence). CDR3 sequence (DNA): TGTGCCAGCCTACGTGGAACAGGGTTGAACACTGAAGCTTTCTTT. Translation: CASLRGTGLNTEAFF.

The chain links TRBV9 to TRBJ2-3; the match to TRBD2 covers 8 bases. The CDR3 is made up of 17 amino acids. J gave up 0 bases and V 7 bases, and 13 bases lay outside the gene matches. Germline V gives CDR1 SGDLS, CDR2 YYNGEE. As DNA, the CDR3 is TGTGCCAGCGGACCGGGACTAGGGGGAACTAGCACAGATACGCAGTATTTT. Translation gives CASGPGLGGTSTDTQYF.

The genes are TRBV5-1 and TRBJ1-2; D not resolved. This CDR3 contains 16 residues. Germline CDR1 is SGHRS and CDR2 is YFSETQ. Trimming left V 0 bases short and J 3 bases short, with 15 bases between. This CDR3 reads CASSLGWTPGHYGYTF. In DNA, the CDR3 is TGCGCCAGCAGCTTGGGCTGGACTCCCGGGCACTATGGCTACACCTTC.

The chain joins TRBV4-1 to TRBJ1-2, with a weak D call TRBD1 (5 bases). CDR1 is MGHRA, CDR2 YSYEKL, per germline. CDR3 length: 17 residues. Trimming left V 2 bases short and J 7 bases short, with 23 bases between. The CDR3 here is CASSQLGGSGKPSGYTF. CDR3 nucleotides: TGCGCCAGCAGCCAACTCGGGGGATCCGGGAAACCTAGTGGCTACACCTTC.

Concerning this clone: Other DNA sequences of this sample code for an identical CDR3. This chain connects TRBV7-9 to TRBJ2-7; TRBD1 aligns across 7 bases. Trimming removed 4 bases from V and 0 bases from J; junction bases left unmatched: 3. The CDR3 spans 14 residues. CDR1 and CDR2 (germline): SEHNR, FQNEAQ (reference sequence). The chain's CDR3 is CASSSRDSSYEQYF. In DNA form, the CDR3 reads TGTGCCAGCAGCTCGAGGGACAGCTCCTACGAGCAGTACTTC. Together with reference TRBV7-9 and TRBJ2-7, the CDR3 gives the full variable domain: DTGVSQNPRHKITKRGQNVTFRCDPISEHNRLYWYRQTLGQGPEFLTYFQNEAQLEKSRLLSDRFSAERPKGSFSTLEIQRTEQGDSAMYLCASSSRDSSYEQYFGPGTRLTVT.

The V and J genes are TRBV5-1 and TRBJ2-1, with D perhaps TRBD1 or TRBD2 (5 bases each). Trimming cost V 3 bases and J 2 bases, with 18 bases left between them. The CDR3 length is 17 residues. The germline V gene encodes CDR1 SGHRS and CDR2 YFSETQ. The CDR3 bases are TGCGCCAGCAGCTCCGCGGTTTACGGGACCCCCTACAATGAGCAGTTCTTC. Its protein product is CASSSAVYGTPYNEQFF.

V usage is TRBV19 and J usage is TRBJ2-7; maybe TRBD2 (6 bases). Germline V gene data show CDR1 as LNHDA and CDR2 as SQIVND (reference sequence). The CDR3 loop spans 10 amino acids. CDR3 DNA sequence: TGTGCTAGCGGCGGAGTCGAGCAGTACTTC. Translation: CASGGVEQYF.

The gene calls are TRBV7-9 and TRBJ2-7; TRBD1 matches 8 bases. Germline V CDR1 and CDR2: SEHNR, FQNEAQ (reference sequence). This CDR3 has 13 amino acids. Trimming cost V 3 bases and J 5 bases; bases outside gene matches: 3. CDR3 residues: CASSLDRAHEQYF. As DNA, the CDR3 is TGTGCCAGCAGCTTGGACAGGGCCCACGAGCAGTACTTC.

This chain links TRBV9 with TRBJ1-1; D gene unclear. The CDR3 covers 16 residues. Trimming pared 3 bases from V and 1 base from J, leaving 16 bases between. Germline CDR1 SGDLS, CDR2 YYNGEE. The CDR3 loop reads CASSANPRLGNTEAFF. CDR3 bases: TGTGCCAGCAGCGCCAACCCTCGCCTAGGGAACACTGAAGCTTTCTTT.

This chain links TRBV19 with TRBJ2-1, with TRBD2 identical over 8 bases. The CDR3 has 18 residues. Germline V gives CDR1 LNHDA, CDR2 SQIVND (reference sequence). J was trimmed by 1 base and V by 5 bases; bases with no gene match: 13. Here the CDR3 reads CASSVGLVLGASYNEQFF. CDR3 DNA sequence: TGTGCCAGTAGTGTGGGACTAGTGTTGGGGGCATCCTACAATGAGCAGTTCTTC.

This clone was observed once. The chain is built from TRBV12-5 and TRBJ1-3; the D is unclear. The CDR3 runs 13 residues. The V end lost 1 base, the J end lost 4 bases, and 5 bases lay between the germline ends. Germline V gene sequence: CDR1 LGHNT, CDR2 FRNRAP. The CDR3 nucleotides are TGTGCTAGTGGTTTGGCCCAAGGAAACACCATATATTTT. Amino acids: CASGLAQGNTIYF.

The rearrangement links TRBV18 to TRBJ2-3; 9 bases agree with TRBD2. The V segment lost 0 bases and the J segment 2 bases; nucleotides outside the gene matches: 9. Germline loops: CDR1 KGHSH, CDR2 LQKENI. There are 18 residues in the CDR3. The CDR3: CASSPPYLLAGNTDTQYF. The CDR3 coding sequence is TGTGCCAGCTCACCACCCTACTTACTAGCGGGCAACACAGATACGCAGTATTTT.

This clone was seen just once. The chain combines TRBV28 with TRBJ1-5, with D perhaps TRBD1 (5 bases). V dropped 3 bases and J dropped 4 bases, with 13 bases sitting between them. Germline CDR1 and CDR2: MDHEN and SYDVKM. The CDR3 sequence is 15 residues long. The CDR3: CASSFYEGSNQPQHF. DNA for the CDR3: TGTGCCAGCAGTTTCTATGAGGGGTCGAATCAGCCCCAGCATTTT.